This T cell receptor (beta chain) stems from a study of beta chain features in type 1 diabetes. Notes on the study in general: Type 1 diabetes patients had VDJ junctions that carried fewer insertions and more deletions. The naive, central memory and Treg TCRB repertoires looked more alike in patients than they did in healthy donors.

Reverse transcribing all isolated RNA meant expressed TCRB transcripts were sequenced. Millions of reads was the average for naive, central memory and regulatory T cell samples. The method was immunoSEQ multiplex PCR; TCRdb's version includes in-frame clones alone and lacks a portion of them. The sample yields 330,000 or so clones, about 15% seen once. This clone was observed a few times. The target antigen is unknown. Sorting based on CD45RO/CCR7/CD25/CD127/CD95/CD27 separated CD4+ naive, central memory, regulatory and stem cell-like memory cells. The receptor was isolated from a man aged 25 to 40 in good health. Sequencing was carried out using central memory CD4+ T cells from blood.

CDR3: CASKLDSNTGELFF. In DNA, the CDR3 is TGTGCCAGCAAGCTGGACTCGAACACCGGGGAGCTGTTTTTT. This rearrangement joins TRBV6-6 to TRBJ2-2; possibly TRBD2 for D (5 bases). The CDR3 covers 14 residues. Germline-derived CDR1 and CDR2 are MNHNY and SVGAGI (reference sequence). Trimming took 7 bases from V and 0 from J, leaving 9 bases between them.